This T cell receptor beta chain originates from a study of CD8 T cells in ankylosing spondylitis. Points from the study as a whole: The authors found the disease-linked clones to be CD8+ and relatively rare in peripheral blood.

TCRdb recomputed calls from the 5' RACE reads with MiXCR, one row per CDR3 protein. This sample has some 7,000 distinct CDR3 sequences; approximately 2.7% occur once, and the top ten carry 35% to 40%. Many counts were recorded for this clonotype. Antigen specificity is unknown. Trimming took 4 bases from V and 6 from J; bases not matched to a gene: 10. This CDR3 comprises 15 residues. The germline V gene encodes CDR1 SGDLS and CDR2 YYNGEE. Input material: blood, either unsorted or a sorted T cell fraction (not recorded which). This TCR was sampled from a female donor with ankylosing spondylitis or in good health (not recorded which). This rearrangement joins TRBV9 to TRBJ1-2, with 9 bases matching TRBD1. In DNA form, the CDR3 reads TGTGCCAGCAGCCTTAGGACAGGGGAGGAAGATGGCTACACCTTC. Residues: CASSLRTGEEDGYTF.